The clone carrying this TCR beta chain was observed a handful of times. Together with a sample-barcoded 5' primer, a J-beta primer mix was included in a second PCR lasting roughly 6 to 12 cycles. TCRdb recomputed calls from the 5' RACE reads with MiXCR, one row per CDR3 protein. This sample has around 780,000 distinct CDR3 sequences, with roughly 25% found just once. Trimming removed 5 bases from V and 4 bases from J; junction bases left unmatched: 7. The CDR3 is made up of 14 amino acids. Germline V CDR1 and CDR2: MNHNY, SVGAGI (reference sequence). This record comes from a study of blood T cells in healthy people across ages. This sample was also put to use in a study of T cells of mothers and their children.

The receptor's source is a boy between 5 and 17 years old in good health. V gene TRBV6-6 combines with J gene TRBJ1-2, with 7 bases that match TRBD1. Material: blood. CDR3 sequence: CASSPVQGSYGYTF. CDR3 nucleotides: TGTGCCAGCAGTCCCGTACAGGGGAGCTATGGCTACACCTTC.